The 7 T cell receptor beta chains below were found in one sample sequenced in a study of OX40 agonist ivuxolimab in advanced cancers. Data came from immunoSEQ multiplex PCR; TCRdb stores just in-frame clones and leaves some out. The sample yields under 40,000 clones, around 90% seen once. The specimen was CD4+ or CD8+ T cells sorted from blood, collected in a trial of the OX40 agonist ivuxolimab. The origin of the receptors is an adult with an advanced solid tumor such as melanoma, head and neck, liver or kidney cancer.

This chain connects TRBV30 to TRBJ1-2, with 7 bases matching TRBD1. With 4 bases clipped from V and 6 bases from J, the junction kept 2 bases outside the gene matches. Germline V CDR1 and CDR2: GTSNPN, SVGIG (reference sequence). CDR3 length: 11 residues. CDR3 bases: TGTGCCTGGAATGACAGGGATGGCTACACCTTC. The encoded protein is CAWNDRDGYTF.

This chain uses TRBV5-4 with TRBJ2-3; D possibly corresponds to TRBD2 (5 bases). This CDR3 is built from 14 residues. Germline CDR1 SGHNT, CDR2 YYREEE (reference sequence). Trimming removed 1 base at V and 2 bases at J, with 8 bases between. This chain's CDR3 is CASSLSSATDTQYF. The CDR3 DNA reads TGTGCCAGCAGCTTGAGTAGCGCCACAGATACGCAGTATTTT.

The chain combines TRBV5-4 with TRBJ2-7; perhaps TRBD2 as D (5 bases). Germline V gene data show CDR1 as SGHNT and CDR2 as YYREEE (reference sequence). The CDR3 loop spans 15 amino acids. The V end was cut by 4 bases, the J end by 3 bases, with 17 bases between. The CDR3 protein is CASSPSPLLNYEQYF. CDR3 coding DNA: TGTGCCAGCAGCCCTAGCCCCCTTTTAAACTACGAGCAGTACTTC.

This clone appeared a single time. This rearrangement joins TRBV29-1 to TRBJ1-2, with D possibly TRBD1 on 6 matching bases. Trimming removed 2 bases at V and 7 bases at J, with 17 bases between. The CDR3 consists of 14 residues. Looked up from germline, CDR1 is SQVTM and CDR2 is ANQGSEA. The chain's CDR3 is CSVEPGTRDVGYTF. In DNA form, the CDR3 reads TGCAGCGTTGAACCCGGGACAAGGGATGTTGGCTACACCTTC.

CDR3 region: CASSQADRATEAFF. DNA of the CDR3: TGTGCCAGCAGCCAAGCGGACAGGGCCACTGAAGCTTTCTTT. This chain uses TRBV4-2 with TRBJ1-1; 8 nucleotides align to TRBD1. Germline values: CDR1 LGHNA, CDR2 YNFKEQ. The CDR3 is 14 residues long. Unmatched junction bases numbered 2, after V lost 1 base and J lost 4 bases.

V is TRBV19 and J is TRBJ1-5; 12 bases are shared with TRBD1. Trimming removed 3 bases from V and 7 bases from J; junction bases left unmatched: 10. There are 17 residues in the CDR3. Germline CDR1 reads LNHDA; CDR2 reads SQIVND (reference sequence). The CDR3 loop is CASSMGQGALGSQPQHF. As DNA, the CDR3 is TGTGCCAGTAGTATGGGACAGGGGGCGCTCGGAAGCCAGCCCCAGCATTTT.

The chain joins TRBV5-1 to TRBJ2-5; no reliable D call. The length of the CDR3 is 13 residues. Germline lookup yields CDR1 SGHRS and CDR2 YFSETQ. The V end lost 4 bases, the J end lost 1 base, and 8 bases lay between the germline ends. CDR3 in amino acids: CASSQELQETQYF. CDR3 bases: TGCGCCAGCAGCCAGGAACTCCAAGAGACCCAGTACTTC.